The 8 T cell receptor beta chains listed next were all sequenced from one sample in a study of CD8+ T cells in alopecia areata. The treatment: oral pan-JAK inhibitor, 5-10 mg twice daily. RNA extraction and reverse transcription yielded cDNA as sequencing template. Repertoires were generated with immunoSEQ multiplex PCR, while TCRdb's copy carries only in-frame clones and drops some. This sample has about 210,000 clones; more than 60% occur once, and the top ten carry 0.95% to 1.5%. This sample comprised CD4+ T cells sorted from blood, obtained at approximately week 44, from a patient treated with tofacitinib. The receptors come from a human donor with alopecia areata.

This clone was counted once. V and J are TRBV10-3 and TRBJ1-2, with D unresolved. The V gene's germline CDR1 is ENHRY and CDR2 SYGVKD. Trimming pared 11 bases from V and 4 bases from J, leaving 8 bases between. The length of the CDR3 is 10 residues. The DNA of the CDR3 is TGTGCCGGGAGGTCCTATGGCTACACCTTC. The encoded protein is CAGRSYGYTF.

The chain combines TRBV7-9 with TRBJ1-1, with a weak D call TRBD1 (5 bases). The V and J ends lost 8 bases and 1 base respectively, with 14 bases between them. Germline CDR1 reads SEHNR; CDR2 reads FQNEAQ (reference sequence). The CDR3 sequence is 14 residues long. The CDR3 DNA reads as TGTGCCAGCTCCCTTGGGGGAGCGAACACTGAAGCTTTCTTT. Translated, it gives CASSLGGANTEAFF. The whole variable domain, filled in from reference TRBV7-9 and TRBJ1-1, reads DTGVSQNPRHKITKRGQNVTFRCDPISEHNRLYWYRQTLGQGPEFLTYFQNEAQLEKSRLLSDRFSAERPKGSFSTLEIQRTEQGDSAMYLCASSLGGANTEAFFGQGTRLTVV.

The chain has TRBV5-1 and TRBJ2-2; maybe TRBD1 (5 bases). Trimming removed 1 base at V and 0 bases at J, with 10 bases between. CDR1 is SGHRS and CDR2 is YFSETQ in the germline V gene. This CDR3 region has 16 residues. CDR3 bases: TGCGCCAGCAGCTTGTTGACAGCAGCGAACACCGGGGAGCTGTTTTTT. Protein product: CASSLLTAANTGELFF.

The rearrangement links TRBV7-2 to TRBJ2-7, with 7 positions matching TRBD1. After removal of 4 bases from V and 3 bases from J, the junction contained 9 bases not matched to a gene. CDR3 length: 15 amino acids. Germline loops: CDR1 SGHTA, CDR2 FQGNSA. DNA for the CDR3: TGTGCCAGCAGCTACGATGGGACAGTTGACTACGAGCAGTACTTC. Encoded protein: CASSYDGTVDYEQYF.

A few counts support this clone. The chain is built from TRBV5-1 and TRBJ2-6, with TRBD1 identical over 8 bases. The CDR3 covers 15 residues. J was trimmed by 4 bases and V by 4 bases; bases with no gene match: 4. Germline V CDR1 and CDR2: SGHRS, YFSETQ. For the CDR3, the DNA is TGCGCCAGCAGCCCCCAGGGGGCCGGGGCCAACGTCCTGACTTTC. Amino acid sequence: CASSPQGAGANVLTF.

The CDR3 sequence is CASSVGIRGDQPQHF. As DNA, the CDR3 is TGTGCCAGCAGCGTAGGGATCAGGGGGGACCAGCCCCAGCATTTT. The rearrangement joins TRBV9 to TRBJ1-5; 7 nucleotides match TRBD1. The CDR3 runs to 15 residues. V lost 0 bases and J lost 7; bases outside the gene matches: 7. CDR1 and CDR2 (germline): SGDLS, YYNGEE.

This clone has a single count. The chain carries TRBV6-5 and TRBJ1-2; the match to TRBD1 covers 10 bases. The V gene's germline CDR1 is MNHEY and CDR2 SVGAGI. V shed 5 bases, J shed 2 bases, and the junction held 5 bases outside the gene matches. This CDR3 contains 15 residues. The CDR3 DNA reads TGTGCCAGCAGTCACCGGGACAGGGGAAACTATGGCTACACCTTC. It yields the protein CASSHRDRGNYGYTF.

The rearrangement joins TRBV30 to TRBJ2-2; 7 positions match TRBD2. There are 16 residues in the CDR3. Per the germline V gene, CDR1 is GTSNPN and CDR2 is SVGIG (reference sequence). V trimming: 0 bases; J trimming: 1 base; junction bases outside the gene matches: 5. The CDR3 loop reads CAWSVRAGRNTGELFF. The CDR3 DNA sequence: TGTGCCTGGAGTGTACGAGCGGGGAGGAACACCGGGGAGCTGTTTTTT.